The 20 T cell receptor beta chains presented below share a single source sample, sequenced in a study of shared clonotypes between healthy human individuals. Sequencing was performed with immunoSEQ multiplex PCR; in TCRdb, only in-frame clones are kept and a portion is missing. The repertoire consists of about 1.5 million clones, with 95% to 99% occurring once and the leading ten covering around 0.47%. The sample consisted of naive CD4+ T cells sorted from blood. Subset defined: CD45RA+ positively selected. The receptors stem from a young man in good health.

The J gene is TRBJ2-2, the V gene TRBV18, with TRBD1 identical over 10 bases. J lost 2 bases, V lost 3 bases, and 6 bases had no gene match. Germline CDR1 and CDR2: KGHSH and LQKENI. The CDR3 contains 17 residues. In DNA, the CDR3 is TGTGCCAGCTCACCCGGGGACAGGGGACATAACACCGGGGAGCTGTTTTTT. It specifies CASSPGDRGHNTGELFF.

The chain carries TRBV7-9 and TRBJ1-5; D is uncertain. Per the germline V gene, CDR1 is SEHNR and CDR2 is FQNEAQ (reference sequence). The CDR3 contains 13 residues. The germline V and J ends were trimmed by 4 bases and 3 bases, with 7 bases remaining between them. CDR3 sequence: CASSYGSNQPQHF. CDR3 coding DNA: TGTGCCAGCAGCTACGGCTCCAATCAGCCCCAGCATTTT.

The chain is built from TRBV27 and TRBJ1-3; D may be TRBD1 (5 bases). This CDR3 comprises 14 residues. The germline gives CDR1 MNHEY, CDR2 SMNVEV (reference sequence). Trimming stripped 4 bases from V and 4 bases from J, with 11 bases between. CDR3 residues: CASSSGDRGNTIYF. As DNA, the CDR3 is TGTGCCAGCAGTTCCGGGGACCGAGGAAACACCATATATTTT.

The gene calls are TRBV29-1 and TRBJ1-4, with 8 nucleotides matching TRBD1. Germline CDR1 is SQVTM and CDR2 is ANQGSEA. CDR3 size: 13 residues. Trimming took 4 bases from V and 5 from J; bases not matched to a gene: 3. The chain's CDR3 is CSVGRGPNEKLFF. The CDR3 DNA reads as TGCAGCGTTGGCAGGGGGCCAAATGAAAAACTGTTTTTT.

A note on this clone: This specimen includes other DNA sequences encoding the same CDR3. The V and J genes are TRBV6-4 and TRBJ2-3; D is perhaps TRBD2 (6 bases). Germline lookup yields CDR1 MRHNA and CDR2 SNTAGT. Trimming removed 2 bases from V and 0 bases from J, with 9 bases in between. CDR3 length: 15 amino acids. This CDR3 reads CASSDGSGSTDTQYF. CDR3 bases: TGTGCCAGCAGTGACGGGAGCGGGAGCACAGATACGCAGTATTTT.

The chain couples TRBV6-6 to TRBJ2-7; TRBD2 might be the D (6 bases). Between the trimmed V and J ends, which lost 6 bases and 4 bases, there was a span of 16 bases. Germline V gene sequence: CDR1 MNHNY, CDR2 SVGAGI (reference sequence). CDR3 size: 14 residues. The CDR3 DNA follows: TGTGCCAGCAGCTTCCTACGCGGGGCGTACGAGCAGTACTTC. This gives the protein CASSFLRGAYEQYF.

V gene TRBV9 combines with J gene TRBJ1-3, with a tentative D call TRBD1 (6 bases). Germline V gene sequence: CDR1 SGDLS, CDR2 YYNGEE. V shed 4 bases and J shed 0 bases, with 17 bases lying between them. This CDR3 is built from 17 residues. The CDR3 region has the DNA TGTGCCAGCAGCCCCTTTCACAGGGCCGCCTCTGGAAACACCATATATTTT. It specifies CASSPFHRAASGNTIYF.

The J gene is TRBJ2-1, the V gene TRBV27; TRBD2 matches at 12 bases. Trimming took 5 bases from V and 4 from J; bases not matched to a gene: 9. The CDR3 sequence is 17 residues long. Germline lookup yields CDR1 MNHEY and CDR2 SMNVEV (reference sequence). CDR3 sequence reads: CASSQERLAGVYNEQFF. CDR3 coding DNA: TGTGCCAGCAGTCAGGAACGACTAGCGGGAGTTTACAATGAGCAGTTCTTC.

The rearrangement joins TRBV4-1 to TRBJ2-7; D ambiguous. In germline, CDR1 is MGHRA, CDR2 YSYEKL. CDR3 length: 14 amino acids. Trimming removed 1 base at V and 0 bases at J, with 7 bases between. The CDR3 DNA reads TGCGCCAGCAGCCAAGTACTCTACTCCTACGAGCAGTACTTC. Protein sequence: CASSQVLYSYEQYF.

Details on this clone: Other DNA sequences in the same sample also yield this CDR3. V and J are TRBV18 and TRBJ2-1, with 7 bases that match TRBD2. The CDR3 consists of 15 residues. Germline lookup yields CDR1 KGHSH and CDR2 LQKENI. The junction had 5 bases not matched to a gene; V was cut back by 1 base and J by 5 bases. CDR3 coding DNA: TGTGCCAGCTCACCACGGGGCGGGAGCGACAATGAGCAGTTCTTC. Translated: CASSPRGGSDNEQFF.

The chain is built from TRBV7-2 and TRBJ2-1, with 7 nucleotides matching TRBD2. The CDR3 spans 16 residues. Per germline, CDR1 SGHTA and CDR2 FQGNSA. J lost 8 bases, V lost 2 bases, and 12 bases had no gene match. The CDR3 loop is CASSLSSRGSIYEQFF. CDR3 in DNA: TGTGCCAGCAGCTTATCCTCTCGCGGGAGTATCTATGAGCAGTTCTTC.

The chain combines TRBV12-5 with TRBJ2-3, with a tentative D call TRBD1 (7 bases). V lost 6 bases and J lost 2, with 15 bases in between. CDR1 and CDR2 (germline): LGHNT, FRNRAP. The CDR3 spans 15 residues. CDR3 DNA sequence: TGTGCTAGTGGGTCATCAGGGGGGCCCACAGATACGCAGTATTTT. Amino acid sequence: CASGSSGGPTDTQYF.

The CDR3 sequence is CASRETGGQPQHF. In DNA, the CDR3 is TGTGCCAGCAGGGAGACAGGGGGTCAGCCCCAGCATTTT. The V gene is TRBV27, the J gene TRBJ1-5; 9 bases match TRBD1. Losses at the gene ends were 6 bases for V and 6 bases for J; bases not matched to a gene: 3. Germline V lookup: CDR1 MNHEY, CDR2 SMNVEV (reference sequence). The CDR3 has 13 amino acids.

To note about this clone: At one boundary the junction diverges from the germline segment, which might be a read error. The rearrangement joins TRBV4-2 to TRBJ2-2; TRBD1 aligns across 11 bases. Germline V gene lookup returns CDR1 LGHNA and CDR2 YNFKEQ. The CDR3 loop spans 16 amino acids. CDR3 DNA: TGTACCAGCAGCCAAGGAGGGACAGGGGGTTCCGGGGAGCTGTTTTTT. Residues: CTSSQGGTGGSGELFF.

V gene TRBV4-2 combines with J gene TRBJ1-5, with D maybe TRBD1 (5 bases). CDR1 and CDR2 (germline): LGHNA, YNFKEQ. Trimming shortened V by 2 bases and J by 5 bases, and 16 bases separated the two germline ends. This CDR3 has 16 residues. CDR3: CASSQSETDSHQPQHF. The CDR3 DNA reads as TGTGCCAGCAGCCAATCCGAAACCGACAGCCATCAGCCCCAGCATTTT.

This rearrangement joins TRBV7-2 to TRBJ2-7, with D unresolved. In germline, CDR1 is SGHTA, CDR2 FQGNSA. The CDR3 sequence is 14 residues long. The V end lost 5 bases, the J end lost 5 bases, and 16 bases lay between the germline ends. The CDR3 DNA follows: TGTGCCAGCAGCAACGTACTGGCATTGAACGAGCAGTACTTC. It codes for CASSNVLALNEQYF.

This chain links TRBV7-8 with TRBJ1-5, with D perhaps matching TRBD1 (5 bases). Trimming left V 5 bases short and J 5 bases short, with 19 bases between. This CDR3 has 16 residues. Germline V gene sequence: CDR1 SGHVS, CDR2 FQNEAQ. For the CDR3, the DNA is TGTGCCAGCAGCCTTAGACCCGGGGGGGATGATCAGCCCCAGCATTTT. Its translation: CASSLRPGGDDQPQHF.

This clone was observed a few times. The chain has TRBV29-1 and TRBJ1-1; D gene unclear. Between the trimmed V and J ends, which lost 8 bases and 3 bases, there was a span of 13 bases. Germline V gives CDR1 SQVTM, CDR2 ANQGSEA. There are 12 residues in the CDR3. The CDR3 protein is CSSLKLHTEAFF. The DNA of the CDR3 is TGCAGCTCGTTAAAGCTACACACTGAAGCTTTCTTT.

The V gene is TRBV5-1, the J gene TRBJ1-4, with 9 bases lining up with TRBD1. This CDR3 has 16 amino acids. CDR1 is SGHRS, CDR2 YFSETQ, per germline. After removal of 0 bases from V and 5 bases from J, the junction contained 5 bases not matched to a gene. CDR3 residues: CASSLEPQGANEKLFF. The CDR3 coding sequence is TGCGCCAGCAGCTTGGAGCCACAGGGGGCGAATGAAAAACTGTTTTTT.

The CDR3 DNA follows: TGTGCCAGCAGCCAAGAAGCCCGTTCCAACGAGCAGTACTTC. It codes for CASSQEARSNEQYF. The V call is TRBV5-4, the J call TRBJ2-7; D gene ambiguous. CDR1 is SGHNT, CDR2 YYREEE, per germline (reference sequence). There are 14 residues in the CDR3. The V end was cut by 4 bases, the J end by 5 bases, with 16 bases between.